This T cell receptor (beta chain) was retrieved from a study of breast tumors, draining lymph nodes, adjacent tissues. TCRdb redid the calling of the multiplex PCR reads with MiXCR, one entry per CDR3 protein. In the table there are about 230,000 distinct CDR3 sequences, 32% of which are singletons. The ends lost 7 bases at V and 5 bases at J; junction bases unmatched: 9. CDR3 size: 17 residues. CDR1 is SNHLY, CDR2 FYNNEI, per germline. Samples came from axillary lymph nodes draining the breast cancer. The chain carries TRBV2 and TRBJ2-2, with 14 bases lining up with TRBD2. Sample: axillary lymph node tissue. This clonotype was obtained from a female donor with breast cancer. Some clones in this sample may be carry-over from other donors' samples. Here the CDR3 DNA reads TGTGCCAGCACCCCGGGACTAGCGGGAGTAACTACCGGGGAGCTGTTTTTT. Protein: CASTPGLAGVTTGELFF.